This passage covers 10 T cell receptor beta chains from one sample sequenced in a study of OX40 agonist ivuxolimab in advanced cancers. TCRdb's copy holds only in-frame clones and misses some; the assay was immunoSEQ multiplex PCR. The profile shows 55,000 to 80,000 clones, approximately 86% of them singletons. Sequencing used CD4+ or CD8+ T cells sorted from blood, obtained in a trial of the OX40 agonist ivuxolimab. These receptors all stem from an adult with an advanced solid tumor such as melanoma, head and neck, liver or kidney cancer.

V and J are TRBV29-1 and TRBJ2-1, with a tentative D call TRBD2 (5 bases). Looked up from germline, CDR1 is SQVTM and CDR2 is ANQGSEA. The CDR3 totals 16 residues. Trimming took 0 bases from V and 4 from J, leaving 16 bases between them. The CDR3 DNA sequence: TGCAGCGTTGAAGATTCTCTAGCCTCGAGGTACAATGAGCAGTTCTTC. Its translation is CSVEDSLASRYNEQFF.

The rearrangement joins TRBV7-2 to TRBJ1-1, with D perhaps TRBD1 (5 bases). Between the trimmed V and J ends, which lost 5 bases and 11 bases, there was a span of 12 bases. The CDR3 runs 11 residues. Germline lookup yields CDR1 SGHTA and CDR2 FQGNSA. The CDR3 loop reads CASSADSTAFF. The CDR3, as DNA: TGTGCCAGCAGCGCAGACAGTACTGCTTTCTTT.

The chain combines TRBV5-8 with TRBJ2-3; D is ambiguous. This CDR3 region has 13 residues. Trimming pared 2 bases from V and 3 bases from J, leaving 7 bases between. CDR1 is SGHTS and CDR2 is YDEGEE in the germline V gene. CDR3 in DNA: TGTGCCAGCAGCTTTCCCGGGACAGATACGCAGTATTTT. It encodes CASSFPGTDTQYF.

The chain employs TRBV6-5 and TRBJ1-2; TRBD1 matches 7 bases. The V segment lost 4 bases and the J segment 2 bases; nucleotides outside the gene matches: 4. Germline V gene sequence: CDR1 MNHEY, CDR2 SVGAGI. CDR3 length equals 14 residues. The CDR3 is CASSSGTVNYGYTF. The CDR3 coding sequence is TGTGCCAGCAGTTCCGGGACAGTAAACTATGGCTACACCTTC.

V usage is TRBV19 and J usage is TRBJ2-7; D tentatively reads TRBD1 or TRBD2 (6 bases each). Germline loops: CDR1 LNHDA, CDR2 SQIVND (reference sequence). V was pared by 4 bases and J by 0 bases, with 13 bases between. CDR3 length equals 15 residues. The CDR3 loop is CASSNIGGLSYEQYF. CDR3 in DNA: TGTGCCAGTAGTAACATCGGGGGCCTCTCCTACGAGCAGTACTTC.

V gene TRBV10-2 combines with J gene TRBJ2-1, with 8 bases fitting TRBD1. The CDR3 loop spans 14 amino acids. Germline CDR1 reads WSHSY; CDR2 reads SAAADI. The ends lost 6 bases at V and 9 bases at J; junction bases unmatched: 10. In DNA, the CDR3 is TGCGCCAGCAGGGATGGACAGGGCTTATTTGAGCAGTTCTTC. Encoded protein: CASRDGQGLFEQFF.

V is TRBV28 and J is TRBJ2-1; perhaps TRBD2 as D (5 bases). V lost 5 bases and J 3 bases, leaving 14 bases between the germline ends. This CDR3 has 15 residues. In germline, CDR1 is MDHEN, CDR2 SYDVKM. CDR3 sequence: CASSPHKAGYNEQFF. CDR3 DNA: TGTGCCAGCAGTCCCCACAAGGCGGGCTACAATGAGCAGTTCTTC.

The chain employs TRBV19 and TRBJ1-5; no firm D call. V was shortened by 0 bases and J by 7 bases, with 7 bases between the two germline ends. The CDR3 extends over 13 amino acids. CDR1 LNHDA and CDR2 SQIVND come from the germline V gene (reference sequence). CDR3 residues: CASSIDQQQPQHF. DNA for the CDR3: TGTGCCAGTAGTATAGATCAACAACAGCCCCAGCATTTT.

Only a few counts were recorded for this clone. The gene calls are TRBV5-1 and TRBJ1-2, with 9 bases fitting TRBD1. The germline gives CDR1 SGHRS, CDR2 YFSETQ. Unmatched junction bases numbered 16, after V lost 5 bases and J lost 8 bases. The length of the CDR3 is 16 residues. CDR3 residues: CASRRTGATRPGGYTF. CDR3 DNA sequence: TGCGCCAGCAGGCGGACAGGGGCTACCCGCCCTGGGGGCTACACCTTC.

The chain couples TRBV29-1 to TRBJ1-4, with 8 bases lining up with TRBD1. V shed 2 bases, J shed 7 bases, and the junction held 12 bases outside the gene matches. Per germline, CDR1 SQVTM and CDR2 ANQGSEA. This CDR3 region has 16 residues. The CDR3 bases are TGCAGCGTTGAATCTCCCGGGCGGGACAGGAGTGAAAAACTGTTTTTT. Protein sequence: CSVESPGRDRSEKLFF.